Reported below is one T cell receptor beta chain. Its antigen is currently unknown. These data come from a study of OX40 agonist ivuxolimab in advanced cancers. Study context: A male proportion of about 80% was recorded, with mean age around 62 years and range 23 to 79. Having had anti-PD-1, anti-PD-L1 or anti-CTLA-4 therapy before was allowed, and about 42% had some. General study results and limits: Both CD4+ and CD8+ T cell populations in blood had undergone clonal expansion by week 6 at 0.1 to 3.0 mg/kg.

Sequenced by immunoSEQ multiplex PCR; TCRdb stores in-frame clones only, minus some. The sample lists approximately 52,000 clones; about 84% were seen once. The CDR3 runs 14 residues. V lost 2 bases and J 0 bases, leaving 6 bases between the germline ends. From germline, CDR1 is ENHRY and CDR2 SYGVKD. Sample: CD4+ or CD8+ T cells sorted from blood, taken in a trial of the OX40 agonist ivuxolimab. This clonotype was sampled from an adult with an advanced solid tumor such as melanoma, head and neck, liver or kidney cancer. The gene calls are TRBV10-3 and TRBJ2-3; D call uncertain. This CDR3 is CAISEVTSTDTQYF. CDR3 in DNA: TGTGCCATCAGTGAGGTGACTAGCACAGATACGCAGTATTTT.